The 15 T cell receptor beta chains listed next were all sequenced from one sample in a study of response to subunit inactivated influenza vaccine (dated by TCRdb to about 2018). The method was RT-PCR. The reads were generated on an Illumina HiSeq 2500. TCRdb reprocessing: public reads trimmed at Q25 with fastp, clones called with MiXCR, in-frame beta chains kept. One record per CDR3 amino acid sequence lists the most common genes and DNA. The sample table holds approximately 700,000 distinct CDR3 sequences, of which less than 20% were seen once. Approximately 10% of the sample comes from the top ten. The sample was PBMCs from blood, taken approximately 13 days after vaccination. Receptors originate from a man in his forties or fifties who received an inactivated influenza vaccine. Donor details come from another sample of the same person, matched by shared clones.

This chain connects TRBV13 to TRBJ2-7; 8 positions agree with TRBD1. The CDR3 runs 17 residues. Unmatched junction bases numbered 12, after V lost 3 bases and J lost 2 bases. The V gene's germline CDR1 is PRHDT and CDR2 FYEKMQ (reference sequence). CDR3 region: CASSFSYWTGPTYEQYF. The CDR3 region has the DNA TGTGCCAGCAGCTTTTCTTATTGGACAGGGCCCACCTACGAGCAGTACTTC.

This clonotype was seen a handful of times. The chain recombines TRBV15 with TRBJ2-7; 12 positions agree with TRBD2. Germline V gene lookup returns CDR1 LNHNV and CDR2 YYDKDF (reference sequence). This CDR3 region has 14 residues. CDR3: CATSWTSGDYEQYF. CDR3 nucleotide sequence: TGTGCTACCTCCTGGACTAGCGGGGACTACGAGCAGTACTTC.

In its sample, this clonotype was seen a few times. The genes are TRBV6-1 and TRBJ1-5, with D perhaps TRBD1 (5 bases). V lost 6 bases to trimming and J lost 3 bases, with 15 bases between them. CDR1 and CDR2 (germline): MNHNS, SASEGT. This CDR3 spans 15 amino acids. The CDR3 coding sequence is TGTGCCAGCAGAAACTATCAGGGCTACAATCAGCCCCAGCATTTT. This gives the protein CASRNYQGYNQPQHF.

This sequence joins TRBV5-7 and TRBJ2-5; perhaps TRBD2 as D (6 bases). TRBV5-7 is reported as an ORF; its role is uncertain. The CDR3 runs 16 residues. With 7 bases removed from V and 5 bases from J, the gap between germline ends came to 24 bases. The CDR3 loop reads CASGPGLRGLLETQYF. DNA for the CDR3: TGTGCCAGCGGCCCCGGGCTGCGGGGACTTCTCGAGACCCAGTACTTC.

This clonotype was seen a handful of times. This rearrangement joins TRBV4-1 to TRBJ2-7, with 11 bases identical to TRBD1. Germline V CDR1 and CDR2: MGHRA, YSYEKL. J gave up 5 bases and V 3 bases, and 9 bases lay outside the gene matches. The CDR3 length is 16 residues. Here the CDR3 DNA reads TGCGCCAGCAGCCAGTACCTTGGACAGGGGGCTAACGAGCAGTACTTC. This codes for CASSQYLGQGANEQYF.

The CDR3 loop is CSVDLSGGGFTYEQYF. CDR3 nucleotide sequence: TGCAGCGTTGACCTTTCGGGAGGGGGCTTTACCTACGAGCAGTACTTC. The chain is built from TRBV29-1 and TRBJ2-7, with a possible D match to TRBD2 (8 bases). CDR1 and CDR2 from the germline V gene are SQVTM and ANQGSEA. Trimming cost V 3 bases and J 2 bases, with 20 bases left between them. The CDR3 is 16 residues long.

The V call is TRBV24-1, the J call TRBJ2-5; D gene ambiguous. From germline, CDR1 is KGHDR and CDR2 SFDVKD. The CDR3 extends over 14 amino acids. V lost 3 bases and J 5 bases, leaving 12 bases between the germline ends. CDR3 in amino acids: CATSDRRFGETQYF. CDR3 DNA: TGTGCCACCAGTGATCGCAGGTTTGGTGAGACCCAGTACTTC.

This clonotype was found a few times. The chain combines TRBV4-2 with TRBJ1-1; maybe TRBD1 (5 bases). V lost 4 bases and J 0 bases, leaving 15 bases between the germline ends. CDR3 length: 16 residues. Per germline, CDR1 LGHNA and CDR2 YNFKEQ. The CDR3 is CASSRPGQTMNTEAFF. The DNA for the CDR3 is TGTGCCAGCAGCCGCCCGGGGCAGACCATGAACACTGAAGCTTTCTTT.

This clonotype was seen many times. The V gene is TRBV12-3 or TRBV12-4, the J gene TRBJ2-2; D uncertain. The length of the CDR3 is 14 residues. V lost 6 bases, J lost 3 bases, and 11 bases lay in between. The CDR3 spells CASSMGRDTGELFF. The CDR3 coding sequence is TGTGCCAGCAGCATGGGCCGAGACACCGGGGAGCTGTTTTTT.

This clonotype was detected ten times or more. The chain uses TRBV19 and TRBJ1-5; D might be TRBD1 (5 bases). The CDR3 totals 17 residues. CDR1 and CDR2 from the germline V gene are LNHDA and SQIVND (reference sequence). The germline V and J ends were trimmed by 3 bases and 2 bases, with 17 bases remaining between them. The DNA for the CDR3 is TGTGCCAGTAGTATTTCTGATGGGGGTTGGGGCAATCAGCCCCAGCATTTT. This codes for CASSISDGGWGNQPQHF.

The CDR3 loop reads CATGWAGELFF. CDR3 DNA sequence: TGTGCCACCGGCTGGGCCGGGGAGCTGTTTTTT. The V call is TRBV24-1, the J call TRBJ2-2, with unresolved D. Germline V gene lookup returns CDR1 KGHDR and CDR2 SFDVKD. This CDR3 spans 11 amino acids. V lost 9 bases to trimming and J lost 6 bases, with 7 bases between them.

This chain uses TRBV12-3 or TRBV12-4 with TRBJ2-7, with 11 bases aligning to TRBD2. The V gene end was trimmed by 6 bases and the J gene end by 3 bases; junction bases not matched to a gene: 10. The length of the CDR3 is 16 residues. The CDR3: CASRGTTGTSGYEQYF. As DNA, the CDR3 is TGTGCCAGCAGGGGGACTACCGGGACTAGCGGCTACGAGCAGTACTTC.

This clonotype was counted ten times or more. V is TRBV7-2 and J is TRBJ2-1; no clear D. The CDR3 is 12 amino acids. Trimming removed 2 bases at V and 4 bases at J, with 3 bases between. The germline V gene encodes CDR1 SGHTA and CDR2 FQGNSA. This CDR3 reads CASSLRYNEQFF. The CDR3 bases are TGTGCCAGCAGCTTACGATACAATGAGCAGTTCTTC.

This clonotype was detected ten times or more. The CDR3: CASSLTGEYEQYF. In nucleotides, the CDR3 is TGTGCCAGCAGCTTGACAGGGGAGTACGAGCAGTACTTC. The chain joins TRBV7-3 to TRBJ2-7; the match to TRBD1 covers 8 bases. The V gene's germline CDR1 is SGHTA and CDR2 FQGTGA. This CDR3 has 13 amino acids. V shed 3 bases and J 4 bases; nucleotides not matched to a gene: 2.

To note about this clonotype: A clone one base away is much larger, so this may be a read error. The V call is TRBV7-9, the J call TRBJ2-1, with D maybe TRBD2 (5 bases). Germline values: CDR1 SEHNR, CDR2 FQNEAQ (reference sequence). CDR3 length: 13 amino acids. Trimming pared 2 bases from V and 5 bases from J, leaving 7 bases between. The CDR3 nucleotides read TGTGCCAGCAGCTTATTGCGGGACAATGAGCAGTTCTTC. Protein sequence: CASSLLRDNEQFF. Variable domain in full (rest from reference TRBV7-9 and TRBJ2-1): DTGVSQNPRHKITKRGQNVTFRCDPISEHNRLYWYRQTLGQGPEFLTYFQNEAQLEKSRLLSDRFSAERPKGSFSTLEIQRTEQGDSAMYLCASSLLRDNEQFFGPGTRLTVL.